This T cell receptor beta chain was identified during a study of shared clonotypes between healthy human individuals. Study results and caveats: Some clonotypes were shared by all four sorted-subset donors, while others were not shared. The non-shared ones had lower generation probabilities than the shared ones. What limited the represented genetic and exposure-history diversity was the small number of donors.

Roughly 200 ng DNA, about 33,000 T cell genomes, went into each sorted-subset replicate PCR. TCRdb's copy holds only in-frame clones and misses some; the assay was immunoSEQ multiplex PCR. The sample holds 2 million to 2.5 million clones, 80% to 95% seen once. Recent vaccinations or acute infections were absent in the healthy HIV-negative adult donors. Germline V CDR1 and CDR2: MDHEN, SYDVKM. This CDR3 contains 14 residues. The V segment lost 10 bases and the J segment 2 bases; nucleotides outside the gene matches: 9. In regard to this clone: Its antigen is as yet unknown.

Sequenced sample: naive CD4+ T cells from PBMCs. Described subset: CD45RA+ positively selected. V is TRBV28 and J is TRBJ2-7; 9 positions agree with TRBD1. The receptor comes from a man aged 18 to 30 in good health. Some clones in this sample may be carry-over from other donors' samples. The DNA of the CDR3 is TGTGCCATCCGCCAGGGACAGGGAACCTACGAGCAGTACTTC. Protein product: CAIRQGQGTYEQYF.